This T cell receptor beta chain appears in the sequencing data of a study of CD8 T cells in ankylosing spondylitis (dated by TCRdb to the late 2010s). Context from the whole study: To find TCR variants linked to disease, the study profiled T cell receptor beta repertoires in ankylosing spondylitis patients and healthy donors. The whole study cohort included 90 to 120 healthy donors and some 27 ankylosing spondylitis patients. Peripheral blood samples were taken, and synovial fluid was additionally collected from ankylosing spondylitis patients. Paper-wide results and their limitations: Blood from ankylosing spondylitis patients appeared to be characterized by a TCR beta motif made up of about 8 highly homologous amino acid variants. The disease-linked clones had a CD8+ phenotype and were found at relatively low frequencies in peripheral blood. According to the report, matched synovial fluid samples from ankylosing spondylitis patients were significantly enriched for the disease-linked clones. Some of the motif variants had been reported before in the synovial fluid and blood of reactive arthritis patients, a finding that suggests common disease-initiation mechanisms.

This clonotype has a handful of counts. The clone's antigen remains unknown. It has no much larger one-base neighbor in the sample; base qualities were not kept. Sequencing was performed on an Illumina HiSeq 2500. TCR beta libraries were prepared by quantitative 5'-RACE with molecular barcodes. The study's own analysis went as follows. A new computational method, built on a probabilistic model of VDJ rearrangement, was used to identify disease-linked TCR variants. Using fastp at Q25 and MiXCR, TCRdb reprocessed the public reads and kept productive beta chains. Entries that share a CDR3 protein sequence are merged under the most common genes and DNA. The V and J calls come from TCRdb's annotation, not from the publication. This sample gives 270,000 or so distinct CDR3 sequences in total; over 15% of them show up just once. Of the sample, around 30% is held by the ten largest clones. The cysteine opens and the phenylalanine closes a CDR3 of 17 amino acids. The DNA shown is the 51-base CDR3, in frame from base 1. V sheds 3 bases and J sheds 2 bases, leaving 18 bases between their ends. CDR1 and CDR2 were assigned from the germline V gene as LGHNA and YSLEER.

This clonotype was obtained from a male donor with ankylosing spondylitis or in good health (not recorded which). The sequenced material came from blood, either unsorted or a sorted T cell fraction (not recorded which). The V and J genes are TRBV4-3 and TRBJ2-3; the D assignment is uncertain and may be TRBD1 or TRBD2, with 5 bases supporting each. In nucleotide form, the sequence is TGCGCCAGCAGCCAGGCCGTGGGGCGAGGGACCACAGATACGCAGTATTTT. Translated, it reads CASSQAVGRGTTDTQYF.